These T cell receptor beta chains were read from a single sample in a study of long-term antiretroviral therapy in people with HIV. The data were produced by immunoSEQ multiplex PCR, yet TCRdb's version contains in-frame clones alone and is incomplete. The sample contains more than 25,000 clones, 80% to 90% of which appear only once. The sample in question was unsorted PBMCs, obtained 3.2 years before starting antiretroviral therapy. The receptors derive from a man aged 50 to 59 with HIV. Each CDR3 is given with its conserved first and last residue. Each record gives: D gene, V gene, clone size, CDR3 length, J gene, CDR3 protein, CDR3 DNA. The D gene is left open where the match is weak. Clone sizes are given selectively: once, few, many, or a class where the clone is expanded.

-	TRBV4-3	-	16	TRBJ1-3	CASSQDPGQMESTIYF	TGCGCCAGCAGCCAAGACCCCGGACAGATGGAAAGCACCATATATTTT
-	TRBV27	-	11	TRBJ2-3	CASSLFDTQYF	TGTGCCAGCAGTTTATTCGATACGCAGTATTTT
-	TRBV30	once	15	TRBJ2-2	CAWSVQLVGVGELFF	TGTGCCTGGAGTGTACAGTTAGTGGGTGTCGGGGAGCTGTTTTTT
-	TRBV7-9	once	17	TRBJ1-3	CASSLEGGNTAGNTIYF	TGTGCCAGCAGCTTAGAAGGCGGGAATACGGCTGGAAACACCATATATTTT
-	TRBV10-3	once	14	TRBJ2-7	CAISGGADLDEQYF	TGTGCCATCAGTGGGGGGGCAGACCTAGACGAGCAGTACTTC
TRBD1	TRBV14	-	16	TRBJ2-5	CASSQAPGTDQETQYF	TGTGCCAGCAGCCAAGCTCCCGGGACAGACCAAGAGACCCAGTACTTC
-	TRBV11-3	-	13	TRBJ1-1	CASGVTVGTEAFF	TGTGCCAGCGGGGTCACAGTAGGCACTGAAGCTTTCTTT
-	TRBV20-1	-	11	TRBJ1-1	CSAVLQTEAFF	TGCAGTGCTGTACTGCAGACTGAAGCTTTCTTT
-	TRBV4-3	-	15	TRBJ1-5	CASSQVLGMPQPQHF	TGCGCCAGCAGCCAAGTGTTAGGCATGCCACAGCCCCAGCATTTT
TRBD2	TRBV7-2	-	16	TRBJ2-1	CASSLFSGLTYNEQFF	TGTGCCAGCAGCTTATTTAGCGGGCTCACCTACAATGAGCAGTTCTTC
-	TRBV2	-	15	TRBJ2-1	CASTERGAGHNEQFF	TGTGCCAGCACCGAAAGGGGAGCAGGGCACAATGAGCAGTTCTTC
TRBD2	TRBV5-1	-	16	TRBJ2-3	CASSLLAGGTTDTQYF	TGCGCCAGCAGCTTGTTAGCGGGTGGGACCACAGATACGCAGTATTTT
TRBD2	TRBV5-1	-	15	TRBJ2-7	CASSSKTSGTYEQYF	TGCGCCAGCAGCTCTAAGACTAGCGGAACCTACGAGCAGTACTTC
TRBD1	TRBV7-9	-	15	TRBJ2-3	CASSFKQGDTDTQYF	TGTGCCAGCAGCTTCAAACAGGGGGACACAGATACGCAGTATTTT
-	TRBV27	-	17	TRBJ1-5	CASSLRGFPNSNQPQHF	TGTGCCAGCAGTTTAAGAGGCTTCCCAAATAGCAATCAGCCCCAGCATTTT
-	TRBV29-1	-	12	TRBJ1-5	CSVLLVGGPQHF	TGCAGCGTTTTGCTGGTCGGGGGGCCCCAGCATTTT
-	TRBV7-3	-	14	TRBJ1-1	CASSVTGGNTEAFF	TGTGCCAGCAGCGTGACAGGCGGGAACACTGAAGCTTTCTTT
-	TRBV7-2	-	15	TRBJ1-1	CASSLDPSGNTEAFF	TGTGCCAGCAGCTTAGATCCGTCTGGGAACACTGAAGCTTTCTTT
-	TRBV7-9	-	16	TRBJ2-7	CASSRSRDALSYEQYF	TGTGCCAGCAGCCGGAGCCGGGACGCTCTCTCCTACGAGCAGTACTTC
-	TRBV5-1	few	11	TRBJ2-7	CASKEGAEQYF	TGCGCCAGCAAGGAGGGGGCGGAGCAGTACTTC
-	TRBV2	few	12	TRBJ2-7	CASSVNRDEQYF	TGTGCCAGCAGTGTAAACAGGGACGAGCAGTACTTC
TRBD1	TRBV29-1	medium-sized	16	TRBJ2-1	CSVRQGAGKLDVVWFF	TGCAGCGTTCGGCAGGGGGCTGGGAAACTTGATGTGGTGTGGTTCTTC
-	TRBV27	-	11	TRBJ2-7	CATGQGGEQYF	TGTGCCACGGGCCAGGGCGGCGAGCAGTACTTC
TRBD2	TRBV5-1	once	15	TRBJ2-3	CASSLGGGATDTQYF	TGCGCCAGCAGCTTAGGCGGGGGGGCGACAGATACGCAGTATTTT
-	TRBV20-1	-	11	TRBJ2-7	CSSQDRYEQYF	TGCAGTTCTCAAGACAGGTACGAGCAGTACTTC
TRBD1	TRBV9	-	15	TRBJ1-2	CASSVAGTEVRGYTF	TGTGCCAGCAGCGTAGCGGGGACAGAGGTCCGTGGCTACACCTTC
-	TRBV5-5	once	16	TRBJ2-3	CASSPRLGTFADTQYF	TGTGCCAGCAGCCCCCGGTTGGGGACTTTCGCAGATACGCAGTATTTT
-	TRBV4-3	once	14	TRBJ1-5	CASSQDHGNQPQHF	TGCGCCAGCAGCCAAGACCACGGCAATCAGCCCCAGCATTTT
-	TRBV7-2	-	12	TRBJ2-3	CASSLATDTQYF	TGTGCCAGCAGCTTAGCGACAGATACGCAGTATTTT
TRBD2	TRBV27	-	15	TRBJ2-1	CASSRLAGGYNEQFF	TGTGCCAGCAGCAGACTAGCGGGAGGCTACAATGAGCAGTTCTTC
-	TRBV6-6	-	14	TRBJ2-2	CASRQGTNTGELFF	TGTGCCAGCAGACAGGGGACTAACACCGGGGAGCTGTTTTTT
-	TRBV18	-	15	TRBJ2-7	CASSPTVSVPYEQYF	TGTGCCAGCTCACCGACGGTTAGCGTTCCCTACGAGCAGTACTTC
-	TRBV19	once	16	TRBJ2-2	CASSIGLAVETGELFF	TGTGCCAGTAGTATTGGGCTAGCAGTAGAGACCGGGGAGCTGTTTTTT
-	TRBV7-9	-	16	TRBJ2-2	CASSLDGAENTGELFF	TGTGCCAGCAGCTTAGACGGGGCGGAGAACACCGGGGAGCTGTTTTTT
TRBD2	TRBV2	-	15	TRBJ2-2	CASTPGLVSTGELFF	TGTGCCAGCACCCCGGGACTAGTAAGCACCGGGGAGCTGTTTTTT
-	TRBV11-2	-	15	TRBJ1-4	CASSPWGRSNEKLFF	TGTGCCAGCAGCCCGTGGGGGCGAAGTAATGAAAAACTGTTTTTT
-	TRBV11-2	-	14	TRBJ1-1	CASSLDWGYTEAFF	TGTGCCAGCAGCTTAGATTGGGGATACACTGAAGCTTTCTTT
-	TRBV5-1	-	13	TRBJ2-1	CASSLDSYNEQFF	TGCGCCAGCAGCCTAGACAGTTACAATGAGCAGTTCTTC
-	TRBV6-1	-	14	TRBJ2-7	CASSATRNHYEQYF	TGTGCCAGCAGCGCTACGCGGAACCACTACGAGCAGTACTTC
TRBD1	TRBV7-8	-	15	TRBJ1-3	CASSLVGQGVPGLYF	TGTGCCAGCAGCTTAGTCGGACAGGGAGTGCCGGGATTATATTTT
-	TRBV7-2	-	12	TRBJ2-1	CASSSLRVEQFF	TGTGCCAGCAGCTCCCTAAGAGTTGAGCAGTTCTTC
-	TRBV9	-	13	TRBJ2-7	CASSVGGTGEQYF	TGTGCCAGCAGCGTAGGAGGCACGGGCGAGCAGTACTTC
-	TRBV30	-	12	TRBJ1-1	CAWGWGIPEAFF	TGTGCCTGGGGATGGGGGATCCCTGAAGCTTTCTTT
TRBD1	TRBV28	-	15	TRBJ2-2	CASSPGTGGTGELFF	TGTGCCAGCAGTCCAGGGACAGGGGGGACCGGGGAGCTGTTTTTT
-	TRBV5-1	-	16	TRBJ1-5	CASSLGGAVGNQPQHF	TGCGCCAGCAGCTTAGGCGGGGCGGTGGGCAATCAGCCCCAGCATTTT
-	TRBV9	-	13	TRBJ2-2	CASSVQGPGELFF	TGTGCCAGCAGCGTACAGGGCCCCGGGGAGCTGTTTTTT
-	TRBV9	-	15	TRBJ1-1	CASSVSRGQNTEAFF	TGTGCCAGCAGCGTATCTAGGGGACAGAACACTGAAGCTTTCTTT